This T cell receptor beta chain was captured by sequencing in a study of OX40 agonist ivuxolimab in advanced cancers. Looking at the study overall: From roughly 23 to 85 years was the age range, with a mean of roughly 64 years, and over 80% were male. Study results and caveats: Circulating CD4+ and CD8+ T cells showed clonal expansion by week 6 at 0.1 to 3.0 mg/kg.

Autoimmune disease history or systemic immunosuppression led to patient exclusion. Blood samples were obtained at baseline, cycle 4 day 1, and cycle 7 day 1. This clone was observed a handful of times. Antigen unknown. The V end was cut by 5 bases, the J end by 3 bases, with 13 bases between. Germline lookup yields CDR1 MDHEN and CDR2 SYDVKM. The CDR3 loop spans 14 amino acids. Method: immunoSEQ multiplex PCR; TCRdb's copy keeps in-frame clones and lacks some. The table lists some 96,000 clones, around 85% of them singletons. The source was CD4+ or CD8+ T cells sorted from blood, collected in a trial of the OX40 agonist ivuxolimab. The source of this sequence is an adult with an advanced solid tumor such as melanoma, head and neck, liver or kidney cancer. The genes are TRBV28 and TRBJ2-5, with D tentatively TRBD2 (6 bases). The CDR3 DNA reads as TGTGCCAGCAGTACTCCCCAGCGGGAAGAGACCCAGTACTTC. Translating gives CASSTPQREETQYF.